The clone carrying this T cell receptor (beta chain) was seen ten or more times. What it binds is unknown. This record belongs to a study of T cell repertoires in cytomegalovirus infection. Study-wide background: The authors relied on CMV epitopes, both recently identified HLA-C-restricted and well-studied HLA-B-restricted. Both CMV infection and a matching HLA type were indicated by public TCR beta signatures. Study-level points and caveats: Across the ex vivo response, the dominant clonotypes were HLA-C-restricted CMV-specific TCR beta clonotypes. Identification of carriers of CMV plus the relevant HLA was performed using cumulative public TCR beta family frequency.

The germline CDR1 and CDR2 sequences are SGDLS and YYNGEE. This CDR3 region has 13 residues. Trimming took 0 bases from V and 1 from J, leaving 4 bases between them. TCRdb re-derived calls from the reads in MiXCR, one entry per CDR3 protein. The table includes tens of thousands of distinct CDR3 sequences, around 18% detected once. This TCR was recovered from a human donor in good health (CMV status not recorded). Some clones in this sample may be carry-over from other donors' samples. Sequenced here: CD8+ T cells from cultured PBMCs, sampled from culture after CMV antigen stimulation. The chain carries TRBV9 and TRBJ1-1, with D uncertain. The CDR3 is CASSVDWNTEAFF. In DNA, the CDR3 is TGTGCCAGCAGCGTAGACTGGAACACTGAAGCTTTCTTT. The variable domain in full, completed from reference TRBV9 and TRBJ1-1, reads DSGVTQTPKHLITATGQRVTLRCSPRSGDLSVYWYQQSLDQGLQFLIQYYNGEERAKGNILERFSAQQFPDLHSELNLSSLELGDSALYFCASSVDWNTEAFFGQGTRLTVV.